This passage covers 12 T cell receptor beta chains from one sample sequenced in a study of T cell repertoires in cytomegalovirus infection. TCRdb processed the reads anew with MiXCR; each CDR3 protein has one entry. The sample carries hundreds of thousands of distinct CDR3 sequences, around 11% recorded once. Sequencing was done on a sample of PBMCs. The receptors here all came from a human donor in good health (CMV status not recorded). Some clones in this sample may be carry-over from other donors' samples.

The table lists this clonotype with many counts. The chain joins TRBV20-1 to TRBJ2-5; D not certain. This CDR3 comprises 16 residues. V lost 6 bases and J 0 bases, leaving 20 bases between the germline ends. Germline-derived CDR1 and CDR2 are DFQATT and SNEGSKA (reference sequence). The CDR3 nucleotides read TGCAGTGCCCGAGAGGTCCAGAGCTGGTACCAAGAGACCCAGTACTTC. Amino acid sequence: CSAREVQSWYQETQYF.

This clonotype was recorded at least ten times. V is TRBV7-6 and J is TRBJ2-3, with 10 bases fitting TRBD1. J gave up 3 bases and V 5 bases, and 5 bases lay outside the gene matches. Germline V gives CDR1 SGHVS, CDR2 FNYEAQ. CDR3 size: 15 residues. The CDR3 DNA is TGTGCCAGCAGCAACCGGGACAGGGGAACAGATACGCAGTATTTT. Protein product: CASSNRDRGTDTQYF.

This clonotype occurred many times. The chain combines TRBV6-2 or TRBV6-3 with TRBJ1-3, with D unresolved. The CDR3 extends over 15 amino acids. The V end was cut by 2 bases, the J end by 4 bases, with 12 bases between. CDR1 MNHEY and CDR2 SVGEGT come from the germline V gene. CDR3 sequence reads: CASSYGGGKGNTIYF. CDR3 in DNA: TGTGCCAGCAGTTACGGAGGAGGGAAAGGAAACACCATATATTTT.

This clonotype was observed at least ten times. The J gene is TRBJ2-1, the V gene TRBV7-2, with D possibly being TRBD1 (5 bases). The CDR3 sequence is 13 residues long. Germline loops: CDR1 SGHTA, CDR2 FQGNSA. The germline V and J ends were trimmed by 1 base and 10 bases, with 11 bases remaining between them. CDR3 residues: CASSLGRTTEQFF. The CDR3 DNA sequence: TGTGCCAGCAGCTTAGGGCGGACAACGGAGCAGTTCTTC.

V is TRBV10-3 and J is TRBJ2-5; TRBD2 is a possible D gene (6 bases). The germline V gene encodes CDR1 ENHRY and CDR2 SYGVKD. CDR3 size: 13 residues. Trimming shortened V by 4 bases and J by 4 bases, and 10 bases separated the two germline ends. This CDR3 reads CAISGGERETQYF. As DNA, the CDR3 is TGTGCCATCAGTGGCGGGGAGCGAGAGACCCAGTACTTC.

The rearrangement uses TRBV9 and TRBJ1-2; 8 nucleotides align to TRBD1. CDR3 length equals 15 residues. The germline V gene encodes CDR1 SGDLS and CDR2 YYNGEE. V dropped 0 bases and J dropped 3; count of bases not matched to a gene: 4. CDR3 bases: TGTGCCAGCAGCGTAGGTCAGGGGGCTGACTATGGCTACACCTTC. Translation: CASSVGQGADYGYTF.

V usage is TRBV5-6 and J usage is TRBJ1-2, with TRBD1 matching over 7 bases. V shed 0 bases, J shed 8 bases, and the junction held 7 bases outside the gene matches. Germline CDR1 SGHDT, CDR2 YYEEEE. The CDR3 has 14 amino acids. The CDR3 is CASSLGTGILGYTF. In DNA, the CDR3 is TGTGCCAGCAGCTTGGGGACAGGCATCTTGGGCTACACCTTC.

This clonotype was seen many times. The V gene is TRBV7-9, the J gene TRBJ2-2, with D unclear. Germline lookup yields CDR1 SEHNR and CDR2 FQNEAQ (reference sequence). The CDR3 covers 14 residues. The germline V and J ends were trimmed by 1 base and 1 base, with 4 bases remaining between them. Here the CDR3 DNA reads TGTGCCAGCAGCTTAGAAGTGAACACCGGGGAGCTGTTTTTT. Protein product: CASSLEVNTGELFF.

This clonotype occurred a few times. J is TRBJ1-4 and V is TRBV29-1, with D possibly TRBD1 on 6 matching bases. The CDR3 extends over 12 amino acids. V lost 6 bases and J lost 7, with 12 bases in between. Germline V CDR1 and CDR2: SQVTM, ANQGSEA. Here the CDR3 reads CSVYRDSEKLFF. The CDR3 nucleotides are TGCAGCGTGTACAGGGATTCTGAAAAACTGTTTTTT.

This clonotype occurred many times. The genes are TRBV12-5 and TRBJ1-2, with D unresolved. Germline V gene data show CDR1 as LGHNT and CDR2 as FRNRAP. The CDR3 has 12 amino acids. V was clipped by 1 base and J by 7 bases, with 7 bases between them. CDR3 sequence: CASGLGTLGYTF. CDR3 DNA sequence: TGTGCTAGTGGTTTGGGGACTCTTGGCTACACCTTC.

Notes on this clonotype: The junction departs from the called germline gene at one end, perhaps through a read error. The rearrangement links TRBV11-2 to TRBJ1-2; D is perhaps TRBD1 (5 bases). CDR1 and CDR2 from the germline V gene are SGHAT and FQNNGV. The CDR3 is made up of 15 amino acids. The CDR3 sequence: CASSLEFTGVGGYTF. The CDR3 bases are TGTGCCAGCAGCCTAGAATTTACGGGGGTTGGTGGCTACACCTTC.

This clonotype was detected a few times. J is TRBJ2-3 and V is TRBV7-3, with 9 bases matching TRBD2. The junction had 8 bases not matched to a gene; V was cut back by 5 bases and J by 2 bases. The CDR3 is 16 residues long. CDR1 is SGHTA, CDR2 FQGTGA, per germline. DNA of the CDR3: TGTGCCAGCAGCGGGCGGGGGGGATCTACCACAGATACGCAGTATTTT. Translating it yields CASSGRGGSTTDTQYF. The full variable domain, completed using reference TRBV7-3 and TRBJ2-3, is GAGVSQTPSNKVTEKGKYVELRCDPISGHTALYWYRQSLGQGPEFLIYFQGTGAADDSGLPNDRFFAVRPEGSVSTLKIQRTERGDSAVYLCASSGRGGSTTDTQYFGPGTRLTVL.